This entry is about one T cell receptor (beta chain). Generated by immunoSEQ multiplex PCR, the TCRdb table keeps only in-frame clones and is missing some. The repertoire has 150,000 to 200,000 clones, approximately 88% of them found once; the top ten carry 1.6%. These data belong to a study of T cell responses to AZD1222 COVID-19 vaccine. The germline gives CDR1 GTSNPN, CDR2 SVGIG (reference sequence). The CDR3 sequence is 13 residues long. The germline V and J ends were trimmed by 0 bases and 1 base, with 6 bases remaining between them. The chain carries TRBV30 and TRBJ1-1; the D is unclear. This clonotype originated in an adult in good health. Sample: peripheral blood, taken on day 0 of AZD1222 vaccination. The CDR3 region is CAWSVQRNTEAFF. CDR3 in DNA: TGTGCCTGGAGTGTACAAAGGAACACTGAAGCTTTCTTT.